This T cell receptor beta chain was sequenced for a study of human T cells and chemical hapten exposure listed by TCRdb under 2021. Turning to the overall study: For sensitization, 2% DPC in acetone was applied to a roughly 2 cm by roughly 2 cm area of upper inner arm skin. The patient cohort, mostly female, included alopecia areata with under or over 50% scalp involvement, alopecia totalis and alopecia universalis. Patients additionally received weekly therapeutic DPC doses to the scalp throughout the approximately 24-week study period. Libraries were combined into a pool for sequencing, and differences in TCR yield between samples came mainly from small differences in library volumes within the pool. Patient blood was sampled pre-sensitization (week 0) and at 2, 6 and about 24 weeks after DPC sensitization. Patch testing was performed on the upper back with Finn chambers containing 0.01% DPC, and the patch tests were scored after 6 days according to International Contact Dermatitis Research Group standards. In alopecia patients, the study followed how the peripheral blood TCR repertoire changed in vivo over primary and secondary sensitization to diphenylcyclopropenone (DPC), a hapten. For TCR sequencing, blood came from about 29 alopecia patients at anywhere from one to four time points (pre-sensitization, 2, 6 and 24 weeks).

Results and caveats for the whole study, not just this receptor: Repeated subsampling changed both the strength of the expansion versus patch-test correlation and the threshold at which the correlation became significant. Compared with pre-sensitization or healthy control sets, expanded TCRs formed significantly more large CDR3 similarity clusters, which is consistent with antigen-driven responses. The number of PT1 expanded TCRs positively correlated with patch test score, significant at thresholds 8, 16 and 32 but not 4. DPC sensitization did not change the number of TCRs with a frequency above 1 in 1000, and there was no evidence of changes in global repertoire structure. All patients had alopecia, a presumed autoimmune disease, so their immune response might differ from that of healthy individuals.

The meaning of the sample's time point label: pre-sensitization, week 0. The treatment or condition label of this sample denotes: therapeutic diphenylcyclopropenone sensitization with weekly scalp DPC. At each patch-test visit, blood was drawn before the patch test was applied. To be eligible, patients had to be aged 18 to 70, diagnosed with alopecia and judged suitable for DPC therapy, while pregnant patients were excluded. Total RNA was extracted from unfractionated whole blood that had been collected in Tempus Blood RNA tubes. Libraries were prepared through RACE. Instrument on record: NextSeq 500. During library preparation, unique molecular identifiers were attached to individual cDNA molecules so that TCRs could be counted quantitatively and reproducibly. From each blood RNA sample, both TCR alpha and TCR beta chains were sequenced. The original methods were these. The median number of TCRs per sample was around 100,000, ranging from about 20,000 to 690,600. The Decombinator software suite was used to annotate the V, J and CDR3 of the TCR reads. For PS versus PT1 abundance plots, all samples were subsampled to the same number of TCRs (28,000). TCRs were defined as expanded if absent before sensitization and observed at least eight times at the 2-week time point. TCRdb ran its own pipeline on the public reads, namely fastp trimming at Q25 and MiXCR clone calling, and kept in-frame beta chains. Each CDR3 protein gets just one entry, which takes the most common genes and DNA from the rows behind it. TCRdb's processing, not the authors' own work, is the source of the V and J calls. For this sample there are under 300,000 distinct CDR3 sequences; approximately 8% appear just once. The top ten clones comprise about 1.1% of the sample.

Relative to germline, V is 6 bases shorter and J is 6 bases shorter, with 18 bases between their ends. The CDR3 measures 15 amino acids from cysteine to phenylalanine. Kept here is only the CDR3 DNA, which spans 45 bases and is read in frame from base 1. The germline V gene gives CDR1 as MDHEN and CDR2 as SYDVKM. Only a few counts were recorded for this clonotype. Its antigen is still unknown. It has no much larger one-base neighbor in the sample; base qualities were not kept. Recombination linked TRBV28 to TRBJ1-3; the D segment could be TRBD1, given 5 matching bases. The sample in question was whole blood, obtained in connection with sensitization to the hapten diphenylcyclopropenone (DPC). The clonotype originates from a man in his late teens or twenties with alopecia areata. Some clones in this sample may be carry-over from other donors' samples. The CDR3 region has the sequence CASRTVWGHPNTIYF. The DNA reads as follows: TGTGCCAGCAGGACCGTTTGGGGCCATCCAAACACCATATATTTT.